The text below deals with one TCR beta chain. This clonotype has a handful of counts. Its antigen target is currently unknown. Base qualities are missing; no much larger clone stands one base away. TCRdb records Illumina HiSeq 2500 as the sequencer. Quantitative 5'-RACE with molecular barcodes was used to prepare TCR beta libraries. As for the original processing: A new computational method based on a probabilistic model of VDJ rearrangement was used to identify disease-linked TCR variants. TCRdb's own reprocessing of the public reads used fastp at Q25 and MiXCR and kept productive beta chains. Under each unique CDR3 protein, matching rows form one entry showing the most common genes and DNA. Here the V and J calls rest on TCRdb's processing, not on the authors' analysis. The sample includes under 550,000 distinct CDR3 sequences, with 20% to 30% observed a single time. The ten largest clones add up to under 0.9% of the sample.

This specimen comes from a study of CD8 T cells in ankylosing spondylitis (dated by TCRdb to the late 2010s). Notes on the research overall: The study set out to find disease-linked TCR variants by profiling T cell receptor beta repertoires in ankylosing spondylitis patients and healthy donors. The full study cohort was made up of 20 to 25 ankylosing spondylitis patients and about a hundred healthy donors. Peripheral blood samples were taken, and synovial fluid was additionally collected from ankylosing spondylitis patients. General conclusions and limits of the study: Some TCR beta motif variants had previously been reported in synovial fluid and blood of reactive arthritis patients, which suggested common disease-initiation mechanisms. According to the report, matched synovial fluid samples from ankylosing spondylitis patients were significantly enriched for the disease-linked clones. A TCR beta motif of 7 or 8 highly homologous amino acid variants appeared characteristic of blood from ankylosing spondylitis patients. A CD8+ phenotype was shown by the disease-linked clones, which were found at relatively low frequencies in peripheral blood.

Taken from the germline V gene, the CDR1 and CDR2 loops are MNHEY and SVGAGI. From its cysteine to its phenylalanine, the CDR3 spans 14 amino acids. Just the 42-base CDR3 DNA is kept, in frame starting at base 1. V ends up 5 bases short and J 4 bases short, with an unmatched junction base count of 6. The TCR sequence derives from a male donor with ankylosing spondylitis. In this chain, TRBV6-5 is recombined with TRBJ2-3; 7 nucleotides in the junction match TRBD1. The sequenced sample consisted of blood, either unsorted or a sorted T cell fraction (not recorded which). The nucleotide sequence reads TGTGCCAGCAGTCGACTCGGGACAGCAGATACGCAGTATTTT. It specifies CASSRLGTADTQYF.